This T cell receptor beta chain was identified during a study of blood T cell repertoires in COVID-19. At the level of the study: Some COVID-19 samples were acute and others convalescent; all came from the United States, Italy and Spain. Nucleic acid was either cDNA or gDNA, and it came from T cells, B-cell-depleted T cells, or PBMCs.

The table came from immunoSEQ multiplex PCR; TCRdb's copy has only in-frame clones and leaves some out. The sample has 180,000 or so clones, nearly 80% seen once. The sample taken for sequencing was PBMCs or T cells enriched from blood (not recorded which). The sequence came from a man aged 60 to 69 who had been exposed to COVID-19.

The CDR3: CAWSFRDRANNEQFF. CDR3 nucleotides: TGTGCCTGGAGCTTCCGGGACAGGGCGAACAATGAGCAGTTCTTC. The V and J genes are TRBV30 and TRBJ2-1, with TRBD1 matching 9 bases. In germline, CDR1 is GTSNPN, CDR2 SVGIG (reference sequence). This CDR3 contains 15 residues. Germline trimming cut 3 bases from V and 5 bases from J; bases unmatched to any gene: 8.